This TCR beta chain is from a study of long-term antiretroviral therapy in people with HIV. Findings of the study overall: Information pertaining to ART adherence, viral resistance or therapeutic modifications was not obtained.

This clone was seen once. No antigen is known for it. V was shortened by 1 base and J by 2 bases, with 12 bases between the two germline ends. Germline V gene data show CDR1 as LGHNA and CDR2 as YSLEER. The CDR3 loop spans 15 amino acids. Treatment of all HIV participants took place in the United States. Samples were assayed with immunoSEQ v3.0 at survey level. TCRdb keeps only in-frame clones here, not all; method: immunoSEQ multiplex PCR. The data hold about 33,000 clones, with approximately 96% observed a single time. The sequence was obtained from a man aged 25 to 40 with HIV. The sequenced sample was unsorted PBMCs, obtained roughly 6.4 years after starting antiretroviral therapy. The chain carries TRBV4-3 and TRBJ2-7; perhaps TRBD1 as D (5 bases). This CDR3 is CASSQVQASTYEQYF. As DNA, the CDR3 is TGCGCCAGCAGCCAAGTACAGGCGTCAACCTACGAGCAGTACTTC.